This T cell receptor beta chain was recorded in a study of breast tumors, draining lymph nodes, adjacent tissues. Study results and limitations: Tumor and nontumor repertoires were significantly more similar in luminal-like than in basal-like breast cancer. Tumor T cell lymph node origin was a supported hypothesis, not proven. Compared with lymph nodes, tumors were less diverse; compared with nontumor tissue, more.

This clonotype was seen at least ten times. Antigen: not known. Breast cancer patients provided tissue from their axillary draining lymph nodes. TCRdb ran MiXCR on the multiplex PCR reads and lists one entry per CDR3 protein. The top ten hold around 1.5% of the sample, which has about 230,000 distinct CDR3 sequences, 32% seen once. The sequence came from a female donor with breast cancer. Some clones in this sample may be carry-over from other donors' samples. Sequenced sample: axillary lymph node tissue.

In DNA form, the CDR3 reads TGTGCCTGGATTCGGGGGGGCCTGCGGGGCTACACCTTC. Translating gives CAWIRGGLRGYTF. This sequence joins TRBV30 and TRBJ1-2; a weak D match, TRBD1 (6 bases). V was clipped by 4 bases and J by 8 bases, with 17 bases between them. The length of the CDR3 is 13 residues. Germline assignment: CDR1 GTSNPN and CDR2 SVGIG (reference sequence).